This TCR beta chain originates from a study of blood T cell repertoires in COVID-19. Study as a whole: Samples came from the United States, Italy and Spain, spanning acute and convalescent COVID-19.

Per the original data handling: Cell counts per sample came from amplifying reference gene primers. The protocol was immunoSEQ multiplex PCR, while the TCRdb copy is restricted to in-frame clones and leaves out a portion. The V and J calls and the clone size are those of that table, but D and trimming were determined from the DNA. This sample has 380,000 or so clones, with roughly 90% found just once. The CDR3 totals 14 residues. Trimming stripped 1 base from V and 0 bases from J, with 5 bases between. Germline lookup yields CDR1 MNHEY and CDR2 SVGEGT. Residents of about two dozen US areas, aged 18 to 89 years, made up the participants.

V is TRBV6-2 or TRBV6-3 and J is TRBJ2-3; D gene ambiguous. Sequenced material: PBMCs or T cells enriched from blood (not recorded which). The sequence was collected from a young woman with acute COVID-19. CDR3 region: CASSYFSSTDTQYF. CDR3 bases: TGTGCCAGCAGTTACTTTTCAAGCACAGATACGCAGTATTTT.